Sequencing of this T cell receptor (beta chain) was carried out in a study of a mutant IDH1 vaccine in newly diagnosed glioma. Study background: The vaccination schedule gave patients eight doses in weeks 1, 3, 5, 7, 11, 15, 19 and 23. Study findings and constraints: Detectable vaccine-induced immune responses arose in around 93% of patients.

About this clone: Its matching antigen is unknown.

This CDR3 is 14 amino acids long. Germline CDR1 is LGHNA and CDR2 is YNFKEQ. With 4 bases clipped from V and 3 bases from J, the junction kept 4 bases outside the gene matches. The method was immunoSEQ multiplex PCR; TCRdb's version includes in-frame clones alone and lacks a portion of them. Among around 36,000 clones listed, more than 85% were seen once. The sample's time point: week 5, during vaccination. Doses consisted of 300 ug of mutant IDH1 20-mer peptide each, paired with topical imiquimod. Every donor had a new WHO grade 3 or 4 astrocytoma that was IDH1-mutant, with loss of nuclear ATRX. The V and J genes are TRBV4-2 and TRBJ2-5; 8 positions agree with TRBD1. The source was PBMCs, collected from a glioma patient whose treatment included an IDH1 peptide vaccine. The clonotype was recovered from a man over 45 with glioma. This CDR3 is CASSPGTGEETQYF. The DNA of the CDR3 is TGTGCCAGCAGCCCCGGGACAGGAGAAGAGACCCAGTACTTC.